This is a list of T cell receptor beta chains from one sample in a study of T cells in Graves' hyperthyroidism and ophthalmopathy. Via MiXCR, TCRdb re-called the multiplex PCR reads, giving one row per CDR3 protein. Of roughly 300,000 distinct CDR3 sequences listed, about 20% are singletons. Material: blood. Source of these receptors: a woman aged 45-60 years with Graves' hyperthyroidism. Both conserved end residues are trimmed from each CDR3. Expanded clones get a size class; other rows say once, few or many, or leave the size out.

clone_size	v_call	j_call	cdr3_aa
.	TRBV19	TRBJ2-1	ASSIGARGVDEQF
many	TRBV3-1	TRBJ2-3	ASSQRDTQY
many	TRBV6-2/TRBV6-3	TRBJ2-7	ASSRGISEQY
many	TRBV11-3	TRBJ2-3	ASSLGLPADTQY
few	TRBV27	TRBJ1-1	ASSLGTGRWDTEAS
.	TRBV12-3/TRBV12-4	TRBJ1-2	ASSLVPPGYT
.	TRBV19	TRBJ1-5	ASSPLGQGENQPQH
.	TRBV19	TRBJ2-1	ASSPAPLNEQF
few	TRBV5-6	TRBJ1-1	ASSLDSSGRPMNTEAF
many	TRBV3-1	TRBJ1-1	ASRGQGRTEAF
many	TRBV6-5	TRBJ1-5	ASSYGDSDLRQH
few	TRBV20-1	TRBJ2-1	SGQSTGTGFYNEQF